Following are 20 T cell receptor beta chains from one sample sequenced in a study of T-cell memory formation after mild COVID-19. TCRdb called the 5' RACE reads again in MiXCR, with one record for every CDR3 protein. The table records a few hundred thousand distinct CDR3 sequences, around 10% of them present only once. The sequenced sample consisted of PBMCs or a T cell subset sorted from them (not recorded which). The receptor set was obtained from a man aged 18-30 years who had mild COVID-19 (a few samples of this study predate the infection). Cell type and time point are not known.

In this sample, this clonotype turned up a few times. The chain recombines TRBV5-6 with TRBJ1-2; TRBD1 matches at 11 bases. CDR3 length: 15 amino acids. Germline CDR1 SGHDT, CDR2 YYEEEE. Trimming at V came to 7 bases and at J to 3 bases, leaving 8 bases not matched to a gene. The CDR3 reads CASGRRDRGYYGYTF. CDR3 DNA sequence: TGTGCCAGCGGGCGCCGGGACAGGGGGTACTATGGCTACACCTTC.

This clonotype was counted only a few times. The chain is built from TRBV6-5 and TRBJ1-1, with D perhaps TRBD1 (6 bases). Germline V CDR1 and CDR2: MNHEY, SVGAGI. CDR3 length equals 15 residues. Trimming pared 7 bases from V and 0 bases from J, leaving 15 bases between. In DNA, the CDR3 is TGTGCCAGCAAACCACTGGGGACAATGAACACTGAAGCTTTCTTT. This gives the protein CASKPLGTMNTEAFF.

V usage is TRBV5-1 and J usage is TRBJ2-3; 9 bases line up with TRBD2. The CDR3 totals 14 residues. The germline gives CDR1 SGHRS, CDR2 YFSETQ. Germline trimming cut 7 bases from V and 1 base from J; bases unmatched to any gene: 4. The CDR3 loop is CASGTSTGTDTQYF. The CDR3 bases are TGCGCCAGCGGGACTAGCACTGGCACAGATACGCAGTATTTT. The full variable domain, rest sourced from reference TRBV5-1 and TRBJ2-3, is KAGVTQTPRYLIKTRGQQVTLSCSPISGHRSVSWYQQTPGQGLQFLFEYFSETQRNKGNFPGRFSGRQFSNSRSEMNVSTLELGDSALYLCASGTSTGTDTQYFGPGTRLTVL.

This clonotype was observed many times. The limits of the CDR3 on the DNA are not certain, so only TCRdb's listed CDR3 is given. The chain couples TRBV18 to TRBJ2-7; the listed D gene, TRBD2, was not tested against the DNA. The CDR3 length is 15 residues, termini included. The germline V gene encodes CDR1 KGHSH and CDR2 LQKENI. CDR3 region: CASSLRAFGSAEQYF.

This chain uses TRBV20-1 with TRBJ2-7, with D perhaps assigned TRBD1 or TRBD2 (5 bases each). The ends were cut back, 1 base at V and 2 bases at J, with 6 bases in the middle. Germline V gives CDR1 DFQATT, CDR2 SNEGSKA (reference sequence). CDR3 length: 12 residues. The CDR3 here is CSARGGPYEQYF. The DNA of the CDR3 is TGCAGTGCTAGAGGGGGACCCTACGAGCAGTACTTC.

This clonotype has only a few counts. This chain links TRBV7-8 with TRBJ2-1; no definite D call. Germline CDR1 SGHVS, CDR2 FQNEAQ. V lost 4 bases, J lost 10 bases, and 17 bases lay in between. The CDR3 covers 14 residues. The CDR3 nucleotides are TGTGCCAGCAGCTCCCTTAGGGTAGCAAAGGAGCAGTTCTTC. This gives the protein CASSSLRVAKEQFF.

This clonotype was seen many times. The chain carries TRBV20-1 and TRBJ2-5; D is unclear. The CDR3 has 12 amino acids. V was trimmed by 1 base and J by 6 bases, leaving 9 bases between them. CDR1 and CDR2 (germline): DFQATT, SNEGSKA (reference sequence). CDR3 nucleotide sequence: TGCAGTGCTAGAGGCCAGCATCAGACCCAGTACTTC. Protein product: CSARGQHQTQYF.

This clonotype was detected only a few times. This chain joins TRBV6-2 or TRBV6-3 and TRBJ1-2; D might be TRBD1 (6 bases). V was trimmed by 0 bases and J by 4 bases, leaving 12 bases between them. The CDR3 is 15 amino acids. Germline-derived CDR1 and CDR2 are MNHEY and SVGEGT. The CDR3 DNA follows: TGTGCCAGCAGTTACTCGGCAGGGGCAGTCTATGGCTACACCTTC. Translating gives CASSYSAGAVYGYTF.

The chain combines TRBV6-6 with TRBJ2-7; 8 bases align to TRBD1. Germline values: CDR1 MNHNY, CDR2 SVGAGI (reference sequence). V shed 2 bases, J shed 8 bases, and the junction held 8 bases outside the gene matches. This CDR3 region has 14 residues. The DNA of the CDR3 is TGTGCCAGCAGTTACCTCGACAGGGGCCCTCAGCAGTACGTC. Translation: CASSYLDRGPQQYV.

This clonotype was recorded a few times. V usage is TRBV12-3 or TRBV12-4 and J usage is TRBJ1-2; TRBD1 is a possible D gene (6 bases). This CDR3 region has 13 residues. Trimming took 6 bases from V and 7 from J, leaving 15 bases between them. The CDR3 sequence: CASRRNRVGGYTF. CDR3 DNA sequence: TGTGCCAGCAGGCGGAACAGGGTTGGTGGCTACACCTTC.

The chain joins TRBV20-1 to TRBJ2-7, with TRBD1 matching 9 bases. Germline CDR1 DFQATT, CDR2 SNEGSKA (reference sequence). CDR3 length equals 15 residues. J was trimmed by 6 bases and V by 3 bases; bases with no gene match: 12. The CDR3 protein is CSARKDGTGPGEQYV. CDR3 in DNA: TGCAGTGCTAGGAAGGACGGGACAGGGCCTGGCGAGCAGTACGTC.

The chain combines TRBV4-1 with TRBJ1-1; no reliable D call. This CDR3 is 13 amino acids long. V gave up 6 bases and J gave up 3 bases, with 11 bases separating them. Germline assignment: CDR1 MGHRA and CDR2 YSYEKL. The CDR3 sequence is CASRVGKDTEAFF. CDR3 DNA sequence: TGCGCCAGCAGGGTCGGGAAAGACACTGAAGCTTTCTTT.

The chain joins TRBV11-2 to TRBJ2-7; no firm D call. Germline CDR1 and CDR2: SGHAT and FQNNGV. The CDR3 is 14 amino acids. Trimming shortened V by 0 bases and J by 3 bases, and 9 bases separated the two germline ends. The CDR3, as DNA: TGTGCCAGCAGCTTAGATCTGGGATTCTACGAGCAGTACTTC. Translation gives CASSLDLGFYEQYF.

This clonotype was counted at least ten times. This rearrangement joins TRBV7-6 to TRBJ2-2; tentatively, D is TRBD1 (6 bases). Between the trimmed V and J ends, which lost 5 bases and 0 bases, there was a span of 13 bases. The germline CDR1 and CDR2 sequences are SGHVS and FNYEAQ. The CDR3 has 16 residues. The DNA for the CDR3 is TGTGCCAGCAGCCCCAGACAGGCCACGAACACCGGGGAGCTGTTTTTT. This translates into CASSPRQATNTGELFF.

The DNA of the CDR3 is TGCGCCAGCAGGGACAATGTGGCACAGACAACGCAGTATTTT. Its translation: CASRDNVAQTTQYF. V gene TRBV5-1 combines with J gene TRBJ2-3, with a weak D call TRBD1 (5 bases). This CDR3 has 14 amino acids. The germline gives CDR1 SGHRS, CDR2 YFSETQ. The V gene lost 5 bases and the J gene lost 9 bases, with 19 bases spanning the gap.

The rearrangement joins TRBV5-1 to TRBJ2-5; 8 bases agree with TRBD1. Germline loops: CDR1 SGHRS, CDR2 YFSETQ. The V segment lost 3 bases and the J segment 3 bases; nucleotides outside the gene matches: 4. The CDR3 is 14 residues long. CDR3 coding DNA: TGCGCCAGCAGCTCAGGGGGCGCAAAAGAGACCCAGTACTTC. Translated: CASSSGGAKETQYF.

This clonotype occurred a few times. The J gene is TRBJ2-3, the V gene TRBV7-2, with 7 bases matching TRBD2. V lost 5 bases, J lost 2 bases, and 7 bases stayed unmatched. There are 15 residues in the CDR3. Germline V gene data show CDR1 as SGHTA and CDR2 as FQGNSA. DNA for the CDR3: TGTGCCAGCAGCCCCCAGCGGGGCCTCACAGATACGCAGTATTTT. Protein product: CASSPQRGLTDTQYF.

This chain connects TRBV3-1 to TRBJ2-7; the match to TRBD2 covers 8 bases. Germline V gene sequence: CDR1 LGHDT, CDR2 YNNKEL (reference sequence). Trimming removed 2 bases from V and 0 bases from J; junction bases left unmatched: 3. The CDR3 is 15 residues long. CDR3 in amino acids: CASSQRSGASYEQYF. As DNA, the CDR3 is TGTGCCAGCAGCCAACGTAGCGGGGCCTCCTACGAGCAGTACTTC.

This clonotype was observed a handful of times. The rearrangement joins TRBV20-1 to TRBJ1-2; unclear D gene. The CDR3 is made up of 13 amino acids. V lost 6 bases and J 8 bases, leaving 19 bases between the germline ends. Germline-derived CDR1 and CDR2 are DFQATT and SNEGSKA (reference sequence). CDR3 region: CSAAPGMSMGYTF. CDR3 bases: TGCAGTGCGGCCCCGGGGATGTCTATGGGCTACACCTTC.

This clonotype turned up a few times. The CDR3 DNA follows: TGTGCCAGCAGCTTAAACCGGGTCCAAGAGACCCAGTACTTC. Translation: CASSLNRVQETQYF. This chain connects TRBV7-6 to TRBJ2-5; no clear D gene. Trimming removed 2 bases from V and 1 base from J, with 8 bases in between. Looked up from germline, CDR1 is SGHVS and CDR2 is FNYEAQ. There are 14 residues in the CDR3.